The 24 T cell receptor beta chains given below trace back to one sample, sequenced in a study of OX40 agonist ivuxolimab in advanced cancers. The receptor library was made with the immunoSEQ multiplex PCR assay. The table comes from immuneACCESS by way of TCRdb, which keeps in-frame sequences with V and J called. Part of the clones is missing from these tables; in studies checked, under half for an unresolved V gene and the rest for unknown reasons. The sample table lists 100,000 or so clones, roughly nine tenths of them with a count of one. The leading ten clones occupy more than 5% of the sample. The input for sequencing was CD4+ or CD8+ T cells sorted from blood, taken in a trial of the OX40 agonist ivuxolimab. These receptors were collected from an adult with an advanced solid tumor such as melanoma, head and neck, liver or kidney cancer.

A note on this clone: Within the sample, other DNA sequences also encode this same CDR3. The rearrangement uses TRBV18 and TRBJ1-2, with TRBD1 identical over 10 bases. V trimming: 3 bases; J trimming: 0 bases; junction bases outside the gene matches: 1. CDR3 size: 15 residues. Per germline, CDR1 KGHSH and CDR2 LQKENI. This CDR3 reads CASSPGTGANYGYTF. The CDR3 DNA follows: TGTGCCAGCTCACCCGGGACAGGGGCTAACTATGGCTACACCTTC.

This chain's CDR3 is CASSVGRGSYNEQFF. In DNA, the CDR3 is TGTGCCAGCAGCGTCGGGCGGGGCTCCTACAATGAGCAGTTCTTC. The rearrangement joins TRBV9 to TRBJ2-1, with D perhaps TRBD2 (6 bases). The CDR3 totals 15 residues. The ends were cut back, 2 bases at V and 0 bases at J, with 9 bases in the middle. The germline CDR1 and CDR2 sequences are SGDLS and YYNGEE.

This clone was counted only a few times. The V call is TRBV11-1, the J call TRBJ2-6, with 9 bases that match TRBD1. There are 19 residues in the CDR3. Germline CDR1 and CDR2: SGHAT and FQDESV (reference sequence). With V trimmed by 2 bases and J by 2 bases, 10 bases remained unmatched. Here the CDR3 reads CASSLLQGQGNAGANVLTF. CDR3 coding DNA: TGTGCCAGCAGCTTACTGCAGGGACAGGGAAATGCTGGGGCCAACGTCCTGACTTTC.

This clone appeared a single time. The chain has TRBV2 and TRBJ1-4; 10 bases are shared with TRBD1. CDR3 size: 14 residues. Losses at the gene ends were 5 bases for V and 7 bases for J; bases not matched to a gene: 4. Germline V CDR1 and CDR2: SNHLY, FYNNEI. The CDR3 DNA reads TGTGCCAGCAGTCGACAGGGGGCCGGTGAAAAACTGTTTTTT. This sequence encodes CASSRQGAGEKLFF.

This chain connects TRBV14 to TRBJ1-2; 7 bases are a match to TRBD1. Looked up from germline, CDR1 is SGHDN and CDR2 is FVKESK. The CDR3 consists of 16 residues. The J segment lost 4 bases and the V segment lost 0 bases, leaving 8 bases of the junction unmatched. CDR3 sequence (DNA): TGTGCCAGCAGCCAAGAACCACAGGGGATTGCCTATGGCTACACCTTC. Translating gives CASSQEPQGIAYGYTF.

The rearrangement uses TRBV11-3 and TRBJ1-2, with D maybe TRBD1 (6 bases). V was shortened by 6 bases and J by 4 bases, with 12 bases between the two germline ends. This CDR3 spans 13 amino acids. Germline V gene lookup returns CDR1 SGHNT and CDR2 YENEEA. The CDR3 DNA follows: TGTGCCAGCAGTTCCAGGGGAGGCTATGGCTACACCTTC. It yields the protein CASSSRGGYGYTF.

This clone was seen only once. The V call is TRBV27, the J call TRBJ2-1, with D unclear. Germline CDR1 is MNHEY and CDR2 is SMNVEV (reference sequence). Trimming removed 5 bases at V and 0 bases at J, with 14 bases between. The CDR3 runs to 16 residues. The DNA for the CDR3 is TGTGCCAGCAGTCTCCGGGTCACGAGCTCCTACAATGAGCAGTTCTTC. As protein: CASSLRVTSSYNEQFF.

This chain uses TRBV4-2 with TRBJ2-7, with D perhaps matching TRBD1 or TRBD2 (5 bases each). CDR3 length equals 16 residues. Per germline, CDR1 LGHNA and CDR2 YNFKEQ. The V end lost 4 bases, the J end lost 2 bases, and 18 bases lay between the germline ends. CDR3 nucleotide sequence: TGTGCCAGCAGCCGAGGGCAAGATGCAGGGACCTACGAGCAGTACTTC. Translated, it gives CASSRGQDAGTYEQYF.

J is TRBJ1-2 and V is TRBV5-1; 8 bases map to TRBD1. The CDR3 contains 13 residues. Per germline, CDR1 SGHRS and CDR2 YFSETQ. V lost 4 bases to trimming and J lost 8 bases; unmatched junction nucleotides: 7. CDR3 in DNA: TGCGCCAGCAGCACCGGACAGGGAGAAGGCTACACCTTC. Protein sequence: CASSTGQGEGYTF.

The gene calls are TRBV30 and TRBJ2-3; possibly TRBD2 for D (6 bases). V shed 2 bases and J shed 1 base, with 19 bases lying between them. Germline V gives CDR1 GTSNPN, CDR2 SVGIG (reference sequence). The CDR3 has 17 amino acids. In nucleotides, the CDR3 is TGTGCCTGGAGTTCGAGACTATGGGGGGTAGGCACAGATACGCAGTATTTT. Amino acid sequence: CAWSSRLWGVGTDTQYF.

This clone was seen only a few times. The chain links TRBV6-5 to TRBJ2-7; 8 bases are shared with TRBD1. V lost 5 bases, J lost 4 bases, and 7 bases stayed unmatched. The CDR3 sequence is 14 residues long. Germline loops: CDR1 MNHEY, CDR2 SVGAGI. As DNA, the CDR3 is TGTGCCAGCAGTACATCGGACAGGGCTTACGAGCAGTACTTC. The encoded protein is CASSTSDRAYEQYF.

The chain joins TRBV7-9 to TRBJ1-2; 7 nucleotides match TRBD1. The length of the CDR3 is 14 residues. The V segment lost 5 bases and the J segment 2 bases; nucleotides outside the gene matches: 5. Germline V gene lookup returns CDR1 SEHNR and CDR2 FQNEAQ (reference sequence). The CDR3 loop reads CASSPQGENYGYTF. CDR3 bases: TGTGCCAGCAGCCCTCAGGGGGAGAACTATGGCTACACCTTC. Based on the CDR3 plus reference TRBV7-9 and TRBJ1-2, the full variable domain is DTGVSQNPRHKITKRGQNVTFRCDPISEHNRLYWYRQTLGQGPEFLTYFQNEAQLEKSRLLSDRFSAERPKGSFSTLEIQRTEQGDSAMYLCASSPQGENYGYTFGSGTRLTVV.

V is TRBV6-1 and J is TRBJ2-7, with D tentatively TRBD1 (5 bases). V was shortened by 6 bases and J by 0 bases, with 15 bases between the two germline ends. The CDR3 consists of 15 residues. Per the germline V gene, CDR1 is MNHNS and CDR2 is SASEGT. The CDR3 spells CASRTDMVFSYEQYF. CDR3 DNA sequence: TGTGCCAGCAGGACAGATATGGTTTTCTCCTACGAGCAGTACTTC.

This clone occurred a few times. The rearrangement links TRBV30 to TRBJ1-4, with D perhaps TRBD1 (5 bases). CDR1 is GTSNPN and CDR2 is SVGIG in the germline V gene (reference sequence). V was shortened by 2 bases and J by 5 bases, with 12 bases between the two germline ends. This CDR3 has 14 amino acids. CDR3: CAWSLRGVNEKLFF. The DNA for the CDR3 is TGTGCCTGGAGTCTACGGGGGGTGAATGAAAAACTGTTTTTT.

The J gene is TRBJ1-5, the V gene TRBV30; D is perhaps TRBD1 (5 bases). The CDR3 covers 16 residues. Per the germline V gene, CDR1 is GTSNPN and CDR2 is SVGIG (reference sequence). Trimming took off 2 bases at V and 2 bases at J, with 16 bases between the two ends. The CDR3 bases are TGTGCCTGGAGTAGGGGAAGGGCCCGGGGCAATCAGCCCCAGCATTTT. Its translation: CAWSRGRARGNQPQHF. Combining the CDR3 with reference TRBV30 and TRBJ1-5 gives the whole variable domain SQTIHQWPATLVQPVGSPLSLECTVEGTSNPNLYWYRQAAGRGLQLLFYSVGIGQISSEVPQNLSASRPQDRQFILSSKKLLLSDSGFYLCAWSRGRARGNQPQHFGDGTRLSIL.

This clone was seen at least ten times. V gene TRBV6-1 combines with J gene TRBJ2-7; 8 nucleotides match TRBD1. The CDR3 extends over 15 amino acids. J was trimmed by 3 bases and V by 5 bases; bases with no gene match: 9. Germline V gene data show CDR1 as MNHNS and CDR2 as SASEGT. CDR3 residues: CASSTRTGWDYEQYF. The CDR3 region has the DNA TGTGCCAGCAGTACCCGGACAGGGTGGGACTACGAGCAGTACTTC.

The chain couples TRBV10-3 to TRBJ2-2; a possible D gene is TRBD2 (6 bases). Trimming removed 4 bases at V and 5 bases at J, with 17 bases between. The germline CDR1 and CDR2 sequences are ENHRY and SYGVKD. The CDR3 is 16 residues long. CDR3 region: CAISASGGPGTGELFF. The CDR3 DNA sequence: TGTGCCATCAGTGCCTCTGGAGGGCCGGGGACCGGGGAGCTGTTTTTT.

CDR3 sequence (DNA): TGTGCCAGCAGCTTTTCTAGGGTGGACTATGGCTACACCTTC. As protein: CASSFSRVDYGYTF. The rearrangement uses TRBV11-3 and TRBJ1-2, with D unresolved. The CDR3 contains 14 residues. Trimming took off 3 bases at V and 3 bases at J, with 11 bases between the two ends. Germline lookup yields CDR1 SGHNT and CDR2 YENEEA. The full variable domain, its missing parts supplied by reference TRBV11-3 and TRBJ1-2, is EAGVVQSPRYKIIEKKQPVAFWCNPISGHNTLYWYLQNLGQGPELLIRYENEEAVDDSQLPKDRFSAERLKGVDSTLKIQPAELGDSAVYLCASSFSRVDYGYTFGSGTRLTVV.

The genes are TRBV4-2 and TRBJ2-7; weak D call: TRBD2 (6 bases). The CDR3 totals 14 residues. Germline V gene lookup returns CDR1 LGHNA and CDR2 YNFKEQ. The V end was cut by 0 bases, the J end by 6 bases, with 12 bases between. The CDR3 DNA follows: TGTGCCAGCAGCCAAGATTTGGCGGGACGCGAGCAGTACTTC. Protein: CASSQDLAGREQYF.

The chain couples TRBV7-3 to TRBJ2-2; no reliable D call. The CDR3 spans 13 residues. Per the germline V gene, CDR1 is SGHTA and CDR2 is FQGTGA. Trimming removed 3 bases at V and 1 base at J, with 3 bases between. The CDR3 sequence is CASSFGNTGELFF. The CDR3 DNA follows: TGTGCCAGCAGCTTCGGGAACACCGGGGAGCTGTTTTTT.

In its sample, this clone was seen once. This chain uses TRBV7-8 with TRBJ2-5, with a tentative D call TRBD2 (5 bases). Deletions cut 2 bases from V and 5 bases from J, with 12 bases between. CDR3 length: 14 amino acids. The germline gives CDR1 SGHVS, CDR2 FQNEAQ. The CDR3 bases are TGTGCCAGCAGCTTAAGGCCTGAGGGTGAGACCCAGTACTTC. Protein product: CASSLRPEGETQYF.

CDR3 in amino acids: CASSLGNQGYGYTF. The CDR3 bases are TGTGCCAGCAGCTTGGGGAACCAGGGCTATGGCTACACCTTC. The chain has TRBV11-3 and TRBJ1-2; D perhaps matches TRBD1 (5 bases). Deletions cut 3 bases from V and 4 bases from J, with 12 bases between. The germline V gene encodes CDR1 SGHNT and CDR2 YENEEA. The CDR3 runs 14 residues.

The CDR3 bases are TGTGCCAGTAGTATAATCCGTTTAGGGAGGGATGAGCAGTTCTTC. Translating it yields CASSIIRLGRDEQFF. The chain employs TRBV19 and TRBJ2-1, with 7 bases fitting TRBD2. CDR3 length equals 15 residues. V was pared by 2 bases and J by 8 bases, with 9 bases of the junction left unmatched. In germline, CDR1 is LNHDA, CDR2 SQIVND (reference sequence).

This rearrangement joins TRBV11-2 to TRBJ1-1, with D hard to call. The ends were cut back, 2 bases at V and 1 base at J, with 17 bases in the middle. This CDR3 spans 17 amino acids. Germline CDR1 and CDR2: SGHAT and FQNNGV. CDR3 nucleotides: TGTGCCAGCAGCTTATTATATACTTCGACGGGGAACACTGAAGCTTTCTTT. Translating it yields CASSLLYTSTGNTEAFF.